This TCR beta chain appears in the sequencing data of a study of T cells in women clearing cervical HPV infection. About the study: Case blood was drawn a median approximately 150 days after lesion detection. HLA type could not be excluded as a confounder. Study-level results: Each sample's T-cell count was unknown, possibly confounding richness.

As regards this clone: Its specificity is not known. The read terminates 3 residues before the CDR3 end, so the remaining end is supplied by the germline J gene.

immunoSEQ multiplex PCR used an average of roughly 1,300 ng genomic DNA. Only in-frame clones appear in the TCRdb table, and some are missing; sequencing was by immunoSEQ multiplex PCR. The sample totals 30,000 to 40,000 clones. This CDR3 is built from 18 residues. Trimming cost V 1 base and J 3 bases, with 19 bases left between them. Germline V gene lookup returns CDR1 KGHSH and CDR2 LQKENI. What was sequenced was blood buffy coat. The rearrangement uses TRBV18 and TRBJ2-1; D remains unclear. This receptor was obtained from a woman between 18 and 75 years old with a cervical HPV16 infection that either progressed to CIN3+ or cleared (not recorded which). The CDR3 bases that were read are TGTGCCAGCTCACCACGGTCGGGTGGCAGTCCTCTCTACAATGAG. This gives the protein CASSPRSGGSPLYNE. The full-length CDR3 reads as CASSPRSGGSPLYNEQFF.